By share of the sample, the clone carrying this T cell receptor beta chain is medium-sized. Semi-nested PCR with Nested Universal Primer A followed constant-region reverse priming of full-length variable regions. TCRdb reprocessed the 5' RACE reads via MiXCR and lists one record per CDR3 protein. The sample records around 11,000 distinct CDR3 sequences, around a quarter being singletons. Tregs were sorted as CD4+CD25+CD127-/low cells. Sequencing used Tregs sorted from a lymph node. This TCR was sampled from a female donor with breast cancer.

The chain's CDR3 is CSARVKREGYNEQFF. The CDR3 DNA reads as TGCAGTGCTAGAGTAAAGAGGGAGGGGTACAATGAGCAGTTCTTC. This chain links TRBV20-1 with TRBJ2-1; 7 bases are a match to TRBD2. This CDR3 has 15 residues. V shed 1 base, J shed 4 bases, and the junction held 7 bases outside the gene matches. Germline V lookup: CDR1 DFQATT, CDR2 SNEGSKA (reference sequence).